A single sample is the source of the 4 T cell receptor beta chains below, sequenced in a study of shared clonotypes between healthy human individuals. Data came from immunoSEQ multiplex PCR; TCRdb stores just in-frame clones and leaves some out. The table has about 2.4 million clones, approximately 90% seen once; the top ten hold roughly 0.13%. Material for sequencing was naive CD4+ T cells sorted from blood. The subset denotes: CD45RA+ positively selected. The receptors were sampled from a man younger than 35 in good health.

The chain recombines TRBV14 with TRBJ2-1; perhaps TRBD2 as D (5 bases). This CDR3 is 16 amino acids long. V lost 0 bases and J lost 4, with 13 bases in between. CDR1 and CDR2 from the germline V gene are SGHDN and FVKESK. The CDR3 protein is CASSQDLGALYNEQFF. The CDR3 DNA reads TGTGCCAGCAGCCAAGATCTGGGAGCCCTATACAATGAGCAGTTCTTC.

This clone was counted only a few times. The rearrangement links TRBV9 to TRBJ1-1; D is undetermined. V lost 4 bases to trimming and J lost 2 bases, with 18 bases between them. Germline CDR1 and CDR2: SGDLS and YYNGEE. The CDR3 has 16 amino acids. This CDR3 reads CASSPLSVLGNTEAFF. DNA for the CDR3: TGTGCCAGCAGCCCGCTCTCGGTACTAGGAAACACTGAAGCTTTCTTT. Based on the CDR3 plus reference TRBV9 and TRBJ1-1, the full variable domain is DSGVTQTPKHLITATGQRVTLRCSPRSGDLSVYWYQQSLDQGLQFLIQYYNGEERAKGNILERFSAQQFPDLHSELNLSSLELGDSALYFCASSPLSVLGNTEAFFGQGTRLTVV.

The V and J genes are TRBV6-5 and TRBJ1-1, with unresolved D. The length of the CDR3 is 16 residues. CDR1 and CDR2 (germline): MNHEY, SVGAGI. The V gene lost 0 bases and the J gene lost 6 bases, with 17 bases spanning the gap. The CDR3 DNA reads TGTGCCAGCAGTTACTCCTGGGTGTCGCCAATCCCTGAAGCTTTCTTT. Translating gives CASSYSWVSPIPEAFF.

The chain employs TRBV6-1 and TRBJ1-2; D is perhaps TRBD1 (5 bases). The V gene's germline CDR1 is MNHNS and CDR2 SASEGT. Trimming shortened V by 2 bases and J by 10 bases, and 11 bases separated the two germline ends. The CDR3 is 12 residues long. CDR3 coding DNA: TGTGCCAGCAGTGAAACCTCCAGGGCCTACACCTTC. Amino acid sequence: CASSETSRAYTF.